Below, 16 T cell receptor beta chains from the same sample are listed, as sequenced in a study of CD8+ T cells in alopecia areata. Once RNA had been extracted, it was reverse transcribed into cDNA to act as the sequencing template. The repertoire was sequenced with immunoSEQ multiplex PCR; TCRdb's copy has only in-frame clones and lacks some. Seen here are about 150,000 clones, about 51% observed once, and the top ten hold approximately 19%. Sample: CD8+ T cells sorted from blood, taken at week 0. The origin of the receptors is a human donor with alopecia areata.

This clone was detected only once. The rearrangement links TRBV2 to TRBJ2-7, with 8 bases fitting TRBD1. CDR3 size: 16 residues. The trim removed 3 bases at V and 2 bases at J, leaving 9 bases unmatched. Germline V lookup: CDR1 SNHLY, CDR2 FYNNEI. The CDR3 region is CASSDGPGQVAYEQYF. The DNA of the CDR3 is TGTGCCAGCAGTGACGGGCCGGGACAGGTGGCCTACGAGCAGTACTTC.

The chain couples TRBV6-7 to TRBJ2-1; TRBD2 matches at 14 bases. TRBV6-7 is identified as an open reading frame with a role that is uncertain. Trimming cost V 2 bases and J 9 bases; bases outside gene matches: 15. The length of the CDR3 is 19 residues. The CDR3 spells CASSYPLDRLAGGRGEQFF. CDR3 nucleotide sequence: TGTGCCAGCAGTTACCCATTAGATCGACTAGCGGGGGGGCGAGGTGAGCAGTTCTTC.

The rearrangement uses TRBV2 and TRBJ1-6; maybe TRBD1 (6 bases). Germline CDR1 is SNHLY and CDR2 is FYNNEI. Trimming took 3 bases from V and 7 from J, leaving 10 bases between them. The CDR3 extends over 14 amino acids. The CDR3 region has the DNA TGTGCCAGCAGTGAGGGCAGGGGAAATTCACCCCTCCACTTT. It specifies CASSEGRGNSPLHF.

The chain is built from TRBV9 and TRBJ1-6; D is possibly TRBD1 (6 bases). The CDR3 extends over 16 amino acids. Trimming took 4 bases from V and 0 from J, leaving 11 bases between them. From germline, CDR1 is SGDLS and CDR2 YYNGEE. DNA of the CDR3: TGTGCCAGCAGCCCAGGACAGAGCTCCTATAATTCACCCCTCCACTTT. It translates to CASSPGQSSYNSPLHF.

This chain connects TRBV5-4 to TRBJ1-5; D unresolved. The V gene lost 0 bases and the J gene lost 3 bases, with 10 bases spanning the gap. Per germline, CDR1 SGHNT and CDR2 YYREEE (reference sequence). The CDR3 has 15 residues. The CDR3 DNA sequence: TGTGCCAGCAGCTTGGGGTACGGGGACAATCAGCCCCAGCATTTT. Amino acids: CASSLGYGDNQPQHF.

This clone has a handful of counts. The chain couples TRBV2 to TRBJ1-5; 11 positions agree with TRBD1. J lost 6 bases, V lost 1 base, and 2 bases had no gene match. The CDR3 totals 15 residues. Per germline, CDR1 SNHLY and CDR2 FYNNEI. The CDR3 reads CASSEGTGGRQPQHF. The CDR3 nucleotides read TGTGCCAGCAGTGAAGGGACAGGGGGCCGTCAGCCCCAGCATTTT.

The V call is TRBV4-1, the J call TRBJ2-5, with D maybe TRBD1 (5 bases). The V gene's germline CDR1 is MGHRA and CDR2 YSYEKL. Trimming cost V 0 bases and J 5 bases, with 13 bases left between them. The CDR3 runs 15 residues. CDR3 region: CASSQDGAGKETQYF. In DNA, the CDR3 is TGCGCCAGCAGCCAAGATGGGGCAGGGAAGGAGACCCAGTACTTC.

The rearrangement links TRBV11-2 to TRBJ2-1, with D possibly matching TRBD2 (6 bases). Germline lookup yields CDR1 SGHAT and CDR2 FQNNGV. This CDR3 has 14 residues. V was pared by 1 base and J by 9 bases, with 13 bases between. The CDR3: CASSLVGGAGEQFF. The CDR3 DNA reads TGTGCCAGCAGCTTAGTGGGAGGCGCAGGTGAGCAGTTCTTC.

This clone came up a few times. The J gene is TRBJ1-5, the V gene TRBV13; a possible D gene is TRBD1 (5 bases). The CDR3 covers 15 residues. CDR1 PRHDT and CDR2 FYEKMQ come from the germline V gene (reference sequence). V was shortened by 0 bases and J by 5 bases, with 11 bases between the two germline ends. The DNA for the CDR3 is TGTGCCAGCAGCTTAGGCAGGGACCTCGATCAGCCCCAGCATTTT. Its protein is CASSLGRDLDQPQHF.

This clone was counted between two and nine times. This chain connects TRBV7-2 to TRBJ2-7, with D tentatively TRBD2 (7 bases). The germline V and J ends were trimmed by 1 base and 4 bases, with 14 bases remaining between them. Germline V gives CDR1 SGHTA, CDR2 FQGNSA. The CDR3 totals 15 residues. This CDR3 reads CASSLEGGGLYEQYF. As DNA, the CDR3 is TGTGCCAGCAGCTTAGAAGGCGGGGGCCTGTACGAGCAGTACTTC.

V and J are TRBV30 and TRBJ1-6; D is ambiguous. In germline, CDR1 is GTSNPN, CDR2 SVGIG (reference sequence). CDR3 length: 13 residues. V was cut by 3 bases and J by 9 bases, with 12 bases left in between. Here the CDR3 reads CAWRPGLGSPLHF. In DNA, the CDR3 is TGTGCCTGGAGGCCCGGGTTAGGTTCACCCCTCCACTTT. Full variable domain (missing parts from reference TRBV30 and TRBJ1-6): SQTIHQWPATLVQPVGSPLSLECTVEGTSNPNLYWYRQAAGRGLQLLFYSVGIGQISSEVPQNLSASRPQDRQFILSSKKLLLSDSGFYLCAWRPGLGSPLHFGNGTRLTVT.

The chain recombines TRBV29-1 with TRBJ1-1; TRBD1 might be the D (5 bases). V lost 6 bases, J lost 1 base, and 9 bases lay in between. This CDR3 has 12 amino acids. From germline, CDR1 is SQVTM and CDR2 ANQGSEA. In DNA, the CDR3 is TGCAGCGTCGAAACAGGGAACACTGAAGCTTTCTTT. This sequence encodes CSVETGNTEAFF.

CDR3 amino acids: CASSPYRETQYF. The DNA for the CDR3 is TGTGCCAGCAGCCCTTATAGAGAGACCCAGTACTTC. This sequence joins TRBV7-6 and TRBJ2-5; D is uncertain. Trimming took 5 bases from V and 4 from J, leaving 8 bases between them. The CDR3 consists of 12 residues. Germline V CDR1 and CDR2: SGHVS, FNYEAQ.

This clone has only a few counts. The chain couples TRBV9 to TRBJ2-3, with no clear D. Trimming stripped 3 bases from V and 4 bases from J, with 12 bases between. Germline loops: CDR1 SGDLS, CDR2 YYNGEE. The CDR3 is 14 residues long. DNA for the CDR3: TGTGCCAGCAGCGCCCGTTTGTCATCAGATACGCAGTATTTT. This sequence encodes CASSARLSSDTQYF.

This clone has just a few counts. This chain joins TRBV4-1 and TRBJ2-7, with unresolved D. CDR1 is MGHRA and CDR2 is YSYEKL in the germline V gene. The CDR3 extends over 13 amino acids. Deletions cut 0 bases from V and 4 bases from J, with 7 bases between. In DNA form, the CDR3 reads TGCGCCAGCAGCCAAGATCAAGGATACGAGCAGTACTTC. It yields the protein CASSQDQGYEQYF.

The chain combines TRBV6-5 with TRBJ1-2; D may be TRBD1 (6 bases). V lost 4 bases and J lost 2, with 17 bases in between. Germline assignment: CDR1 MNHEY and CDR2 SVGAGI. The CDR3 runs to 16 residues. CDR3 sequence (DNA): TGTGCCAGCAGTTGGTCCCCCGAGGACAGAAACTATGGCTACACCTTC. Residues: CASSWSPEDRNYGYTF.